The subject of this entry is one TCR beta chain. Its cognate antigen is unknown. The CDR3 has 11 amino acids. The germline V gene encodes CDR1 SQVTM and CDR2 ANQGSEA. The V end lost 4 bases, the J end lost 3 bases, and 6 bases lay between the germline ends. This record comes from a study of post-analysis software for immune sequencing data. General study findings and limits: Samples prepared in the same batch strongly co-clustered by F measure. A handful of TRBV segments appeared more often in patients than in controls, and TRBV5-6, TRBV5-1 and TRBV20-1 were among these.

Researchers reported that TCR beta cDNA libraries carried unique molecular identifiers. TCRdb re-analysed the PCR reads in MiXCR, keeping a single row per CDR3 protein. The sample consists of hundreds of thousands of distinct CDR3 sequences, about 27% of them appearing once. This TCR was sampled from a girl between 5 and 17 years old with multiple sclerosis. The sequenced sample consisted of blood. The chain combines TRBV29-1 with TRBJ2-5; D uncertain. The CDR3 sequence: CSVGTEETQYF. The CDR3 bases are TGCAGCGTTGGAACAGAAGAGACCCAGTACTTC. The whole variable domain, remainder taken from reference TRBV29-1 and TRBJ2-5, is SAVISQKPSRDICQRGTSLTIQCQVDSQVTMMFWYRQQPGQSLTLIATANQGSEATYESGFVIDKFPISRPNLTFSTLTVSNMSPEDSSIYLCSVGTEETQYFGPGTRLLVL.